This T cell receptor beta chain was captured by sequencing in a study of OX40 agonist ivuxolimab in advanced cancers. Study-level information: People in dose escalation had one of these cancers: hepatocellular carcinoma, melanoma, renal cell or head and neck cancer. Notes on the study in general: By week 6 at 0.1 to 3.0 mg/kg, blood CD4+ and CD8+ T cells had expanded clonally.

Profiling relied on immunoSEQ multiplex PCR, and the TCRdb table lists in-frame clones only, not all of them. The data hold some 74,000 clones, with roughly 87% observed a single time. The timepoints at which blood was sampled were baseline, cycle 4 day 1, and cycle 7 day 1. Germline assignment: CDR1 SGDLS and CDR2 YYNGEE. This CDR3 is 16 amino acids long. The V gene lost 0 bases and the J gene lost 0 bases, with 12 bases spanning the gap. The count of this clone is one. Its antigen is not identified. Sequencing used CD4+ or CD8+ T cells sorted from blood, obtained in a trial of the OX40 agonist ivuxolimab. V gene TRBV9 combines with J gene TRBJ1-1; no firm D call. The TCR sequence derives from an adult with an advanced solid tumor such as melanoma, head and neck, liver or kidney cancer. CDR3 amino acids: CASSVGEGLMNTEAFF. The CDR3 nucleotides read TGTGCCAGCAGCGTAGGGGAGGGCCTCATGAACACTGAAGCTTTCTTT.